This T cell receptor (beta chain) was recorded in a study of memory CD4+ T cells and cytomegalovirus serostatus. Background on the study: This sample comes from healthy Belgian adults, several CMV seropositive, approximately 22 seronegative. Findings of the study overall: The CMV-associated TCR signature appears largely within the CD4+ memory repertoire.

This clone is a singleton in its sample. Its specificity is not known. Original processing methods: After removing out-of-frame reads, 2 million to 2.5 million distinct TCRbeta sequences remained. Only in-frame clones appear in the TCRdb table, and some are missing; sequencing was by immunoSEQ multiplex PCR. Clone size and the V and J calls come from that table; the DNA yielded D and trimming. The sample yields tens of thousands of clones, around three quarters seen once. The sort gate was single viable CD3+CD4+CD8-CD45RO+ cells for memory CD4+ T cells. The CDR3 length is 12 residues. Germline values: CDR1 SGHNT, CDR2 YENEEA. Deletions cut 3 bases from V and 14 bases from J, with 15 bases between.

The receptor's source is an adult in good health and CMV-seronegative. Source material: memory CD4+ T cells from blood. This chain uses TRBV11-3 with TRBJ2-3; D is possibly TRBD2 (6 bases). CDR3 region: CASSFLRGRWYF. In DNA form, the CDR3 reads TGTGCCAGCAGCTTCCTTCGGGGGAGGTGGTATTTT.